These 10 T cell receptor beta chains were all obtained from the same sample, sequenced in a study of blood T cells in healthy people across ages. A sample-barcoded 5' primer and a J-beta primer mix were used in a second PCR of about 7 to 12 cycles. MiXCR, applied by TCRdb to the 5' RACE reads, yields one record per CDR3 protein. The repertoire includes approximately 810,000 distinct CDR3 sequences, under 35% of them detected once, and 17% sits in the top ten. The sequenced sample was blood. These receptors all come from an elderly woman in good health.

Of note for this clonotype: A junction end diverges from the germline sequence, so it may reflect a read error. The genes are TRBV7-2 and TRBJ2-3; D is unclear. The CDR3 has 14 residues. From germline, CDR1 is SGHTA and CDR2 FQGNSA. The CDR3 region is CASSLRDVTDTQYF. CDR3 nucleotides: TGCGCCAGCAGCTTAAGGGATGTAACAGATACGCAGTATTTT.

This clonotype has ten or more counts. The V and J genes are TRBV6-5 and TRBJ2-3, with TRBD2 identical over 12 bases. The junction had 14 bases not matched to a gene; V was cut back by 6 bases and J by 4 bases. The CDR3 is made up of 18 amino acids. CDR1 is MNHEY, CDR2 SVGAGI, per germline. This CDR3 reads CASSYATSGGFGSDTQYF. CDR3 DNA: TGTGCCAGCAGCTACGCGACTAGCGGGGGTTTCGGGTCAGATACGCAGTATTTT.

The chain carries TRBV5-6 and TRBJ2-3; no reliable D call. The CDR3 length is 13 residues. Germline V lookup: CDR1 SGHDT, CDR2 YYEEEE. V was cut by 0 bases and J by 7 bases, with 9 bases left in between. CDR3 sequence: CASSLGGLYTQYF. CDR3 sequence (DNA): TGTGCCAGCAGCTTGGGGGGTCTCTATACGCAGTATTTT.

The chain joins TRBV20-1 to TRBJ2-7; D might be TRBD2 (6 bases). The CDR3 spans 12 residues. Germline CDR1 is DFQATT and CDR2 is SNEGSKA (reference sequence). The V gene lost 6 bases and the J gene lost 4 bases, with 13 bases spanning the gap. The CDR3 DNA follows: TGCAGTGCCCCGGGAGAGGGGTACGAGCAGTACTTC. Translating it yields CSAPGEGYEQYF.

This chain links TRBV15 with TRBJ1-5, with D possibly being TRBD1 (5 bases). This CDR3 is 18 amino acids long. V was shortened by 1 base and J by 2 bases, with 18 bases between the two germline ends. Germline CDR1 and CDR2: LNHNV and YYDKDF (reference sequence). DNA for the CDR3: TGTGCCACCAGCAGAGTGAGCGGAATTCAGGGCGGCAATCAGCCCCAGCATTTT. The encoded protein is CATSRVSGIQGGNQPQHF.

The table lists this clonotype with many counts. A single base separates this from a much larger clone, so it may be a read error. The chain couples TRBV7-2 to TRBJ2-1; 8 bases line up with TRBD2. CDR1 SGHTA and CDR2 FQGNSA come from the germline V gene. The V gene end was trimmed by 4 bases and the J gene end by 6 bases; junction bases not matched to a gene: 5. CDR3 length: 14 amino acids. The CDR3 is CASSSSTSGNEQFF. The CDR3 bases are TGTGCCAGCAGCTCTTCCACTAGCGGCAATGAGCAGTTCTTC.

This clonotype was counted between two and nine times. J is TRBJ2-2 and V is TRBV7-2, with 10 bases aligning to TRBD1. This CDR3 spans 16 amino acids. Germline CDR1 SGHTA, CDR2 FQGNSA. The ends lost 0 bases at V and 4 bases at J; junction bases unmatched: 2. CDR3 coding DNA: TGTGCCAGCAGCTTAGCATGGACAGGGGGCACCGGGGAGCTGTTTTTT. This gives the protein CASSLAWTGGTGELFF.

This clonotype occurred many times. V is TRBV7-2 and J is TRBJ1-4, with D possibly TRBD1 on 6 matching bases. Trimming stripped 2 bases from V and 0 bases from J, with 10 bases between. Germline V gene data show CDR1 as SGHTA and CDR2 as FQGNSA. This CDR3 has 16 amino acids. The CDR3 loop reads CASSLQGTATNEKLFF. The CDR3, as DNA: TGTGCCAGCAGCTTACAGGGGACTGCAACTAATGAAAAACTGTTTTTT.

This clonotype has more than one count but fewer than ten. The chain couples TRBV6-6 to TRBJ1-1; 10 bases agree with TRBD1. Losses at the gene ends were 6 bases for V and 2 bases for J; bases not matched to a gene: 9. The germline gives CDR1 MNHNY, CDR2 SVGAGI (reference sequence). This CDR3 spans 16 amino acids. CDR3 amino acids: CASSFGQGGYNTEAFF. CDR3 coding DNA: TGTGCCAGCAGCTTCGGACAGGGGGGCTATAACACTGAAGCTTTCTTT.

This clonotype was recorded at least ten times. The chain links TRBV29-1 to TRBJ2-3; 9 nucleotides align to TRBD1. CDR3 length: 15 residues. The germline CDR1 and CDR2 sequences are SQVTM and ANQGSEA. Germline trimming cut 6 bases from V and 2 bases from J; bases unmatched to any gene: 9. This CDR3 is CSVLGTGPVTDTQYF. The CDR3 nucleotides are TGCAGCGTGCTAGGGACAGGGCCCGTCACAGATACGCAGTATTTT.